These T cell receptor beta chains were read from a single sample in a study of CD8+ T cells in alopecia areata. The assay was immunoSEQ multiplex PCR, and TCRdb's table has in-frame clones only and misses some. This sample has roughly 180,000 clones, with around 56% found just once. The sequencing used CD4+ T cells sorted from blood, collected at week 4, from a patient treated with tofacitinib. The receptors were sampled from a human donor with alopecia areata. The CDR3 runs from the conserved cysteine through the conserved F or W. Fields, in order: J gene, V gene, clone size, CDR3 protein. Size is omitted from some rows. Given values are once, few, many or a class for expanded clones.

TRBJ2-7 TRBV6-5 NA CATNRDRFYEQYF
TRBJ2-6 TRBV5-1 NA CASIGGSNPGANVLTF
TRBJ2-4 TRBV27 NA CASRSSGGHGDIQYF
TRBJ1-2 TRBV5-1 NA CASSFSSLDYGYTF
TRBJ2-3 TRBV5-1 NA CASSVLEPDTQYF
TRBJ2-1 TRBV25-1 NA CASSAYNEQFF
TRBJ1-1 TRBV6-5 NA CASSRQGAGGTEAFF
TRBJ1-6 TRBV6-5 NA CASGSTSPLHF
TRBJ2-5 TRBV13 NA CASSLTGLRGQETQYF
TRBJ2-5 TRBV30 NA CAGNSSGAPQETQYF
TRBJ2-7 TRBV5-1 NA CASSLGGRGFYEQYF
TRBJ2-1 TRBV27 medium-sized CASSLSGQGELF
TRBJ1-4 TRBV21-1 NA CASSATGYRNEKLFF
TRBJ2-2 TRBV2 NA CASSPSGTGNTGELFF
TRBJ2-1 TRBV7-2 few CASSLAFSGGYNEQFF
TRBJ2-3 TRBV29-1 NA CSVRGSTDTQYF
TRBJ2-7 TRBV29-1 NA CSVGTGGYEQYF
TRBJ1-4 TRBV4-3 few CASSSRFPPRQGSEKLFF
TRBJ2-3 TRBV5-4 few CASSRDSSLDTQYF
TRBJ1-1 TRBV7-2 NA CASSLARQGYTEAFF
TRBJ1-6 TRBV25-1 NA CASSEYGDNSPLHF
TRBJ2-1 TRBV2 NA CASSARGTGAYNEQFF
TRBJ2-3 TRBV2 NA CASSRGLPSTDTQYF
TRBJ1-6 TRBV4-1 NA CASSGEDAPLHF
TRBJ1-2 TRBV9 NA CASTGPRNYGYTF
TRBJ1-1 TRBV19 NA CASSIRTVPTTEAFF
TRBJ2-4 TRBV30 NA CAWSVRGQNIQYF
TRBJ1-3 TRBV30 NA CAWSVGNTIYF
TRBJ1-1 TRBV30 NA CAWSVKGRRVVNTEAFF
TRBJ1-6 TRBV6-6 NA CASSSRDRDSPLHF
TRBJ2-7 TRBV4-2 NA CASSRLGGAPGNEQYF
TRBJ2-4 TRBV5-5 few CASSLAEAKNIQYF
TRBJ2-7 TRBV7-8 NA CASSEGAGGQYF
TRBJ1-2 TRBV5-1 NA CASSLVPDIYGYTF
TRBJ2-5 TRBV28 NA CASSLTGSWETQYF
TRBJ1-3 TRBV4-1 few CASSRGGIVLSGNTIYF
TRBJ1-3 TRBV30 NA CAWQTESSGNTIYF
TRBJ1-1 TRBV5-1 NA CASSLASGGFTEAFF
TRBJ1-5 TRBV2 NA CASCREAGDRQPQHF
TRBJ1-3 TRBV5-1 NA CASSYQGGSGNTIYF
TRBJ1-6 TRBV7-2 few CASSRPYSPLHF
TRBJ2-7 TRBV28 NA CASSPTTYSRPSSYEQYF
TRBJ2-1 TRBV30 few CAWGRTLALTSHNEQFF
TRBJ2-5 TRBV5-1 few CASSSQVEETQYF
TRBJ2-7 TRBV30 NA CAWSVLSPPLGEQYF
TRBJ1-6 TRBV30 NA CAWSVRGGGSPLHF
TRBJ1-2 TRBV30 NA CAWSSGAFNYGYTF
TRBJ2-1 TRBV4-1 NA CASSPGLAGIYNEQFF
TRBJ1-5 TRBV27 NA CASSLRGADQPQHF
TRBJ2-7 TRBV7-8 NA CASSLELGSYEQYF
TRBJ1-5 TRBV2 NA CASTRTGGDQPQHF
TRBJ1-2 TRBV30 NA CAWEERTNYGYTF
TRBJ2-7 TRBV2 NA CASSDDPGTEKYEQYF
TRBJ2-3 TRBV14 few CASSQDGQHTQYF
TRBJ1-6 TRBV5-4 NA CASSLMEGPASVSPLHF